This TCR beta chain was captured by sequencing in a study of blood T cells in healthy people across ages. Per-sample yields of isolated PBMCs were at least 6 million. The CDR3 is 11 residues long. V was trimmed by 7 bases and J by 7 bases, leaving 11 bases between them. Looked up from germline, CDR1 is SGHTA and CDR2 is FQGNSA. The authors ran a second PCR of roughly 6 to 12 cycles using a sample-barcoded 5' primer and a J-beta primer mix. Each cDNA molecule was tagged by a template-switch adaptor that had 12 random nucleotides. Per sample, CDR3-containing paired-end reads numbered at least 3 million. In TCRdb, the 5' RACE reads were re-called with MiXCR into one record per CDR3 protein. The sample lists 780,000 or so distinct CDR3 sequences, approximately 55% seen once, with approximately 40% in the top ten.

Sequencing was performed on blood. The sequence was obtained from a man older than 75 in good health. The V and J genes are TRBV7-2 and TRBJ2-7, with D possibly being TRBD2 (5 bases). In nucleotides, the CDR3 is TGTGCCAGCACCAATACTAGTGAGCAGTACTTC. This translates into CASTNTSEQYF.